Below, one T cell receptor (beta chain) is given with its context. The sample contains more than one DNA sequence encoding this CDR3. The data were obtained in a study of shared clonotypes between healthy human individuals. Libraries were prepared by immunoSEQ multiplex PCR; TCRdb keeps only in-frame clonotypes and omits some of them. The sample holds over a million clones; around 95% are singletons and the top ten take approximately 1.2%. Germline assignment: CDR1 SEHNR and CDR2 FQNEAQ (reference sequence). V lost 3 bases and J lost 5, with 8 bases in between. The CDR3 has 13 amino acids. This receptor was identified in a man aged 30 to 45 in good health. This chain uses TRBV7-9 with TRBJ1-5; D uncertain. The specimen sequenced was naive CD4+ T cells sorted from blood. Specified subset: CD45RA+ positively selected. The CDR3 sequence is CASSLDGHQPQHF. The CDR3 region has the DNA TGTGCCAGCAGCTTGGACGGTCATCAGCCCCAGCATTTT.